Each of the 11 T cell receptor beta chains below was sequenced from the same sample in a study of regulatory T cells in long-lasting Graves disease. Time point noted: persistent/refractory GD, antithyroid drugs over 5 years with positive TRAb. Scientists built the TCR library using RNA that was extracted from PBMCs. Arm-PCR of CDR3 regions with iRepertoire HTBI primers generated TCR beta libraries. One entry per CDR3 protein results from TCRdb running MiXCR on the multiplex PCR reads. Of about 400,000 distinct CDR3 sequences listed, 20% were seen once; the top ten hold roughly 20%. The material was peripheral blood mononuclear cells (PBMCs), obtained when the disease was refractory, from a patient treated with antithyroid drugs. All receptors come from a female donor with Graves disease.

This clonotype was counted a few times. The chain uses TRBV5-1 and TRBJ2-1; 7 bases match TRBD2. The CDR3 contains 15 residues. Germline V gene data show CDR1 as SGHRS and CDR2 as YFSETQ. V shed 3 bases and J 4 bases; nucleotides not matched to a gene: 7. The CDR3 nucleotides are TGCGCCAGCAGCTGGGAGGCGGGAGTTTACAATGAGCAGTTCTTC. Residues: CASSWEAGVYNEQFF. Drawing the rest from reference TRBV5-1 and TRBJ2-1, the complete variable domain is KAGVTQTPRYLIKTRGQQVTLSCSPISGHRSVSWYQQTPGQGLQFLFEYFSETQRNKGNFPGRFSGRQFSNSRSEMNVSTLELGDSALYLCASSWEAGVYNEQFFGPGTRLTVL.

This clonotype was detected only once. This chain joins TRBV20-1 and TRBJ1-6; 12 nucleotides match TRBD1. The CDR3 consists of 17 residues. Germline CDR1 is DFQATT and CDR2 is SNEGSKA (reference sequence). The V segment lost 5 bases and the J segment 8 bases; nucleotides outside the gene matches: 13. This chain's CDR3 is CSALAGGTGGVDSPLHF. The CDR3 DNA reads TGCAGTGCTCTTGCTGGGGGGACAGGGGGCGTTGATTCACCCCTCCACTTT.

J is TRBJ2-7 and V is TRBV4-3; D is possibly TRBD1 (5 bases). The V gene lost 0 bases and the J gene lost 4 bases, with 10 bases spanning the gap. Germline V gives CDR1 LGHNA, CDR2 YSLEER. This CDR3 contains 14 residues. In DNA, the CDR3 is TGCGCCAGCAGCCAAGAGCGCCAGGGTTACGAGCAGTACTTC. Its translation: CASSQERQGYEQYF.

This clonotype was observed many times. The chain couples TRBV13 to TRBJ2-6; 8 bases are a match to TRBD2. In germline, CDR1 is PRHDT, CDR2 FYEKMQ (reference sequence). CDR3 size: 17 residues. V lost 2 bases, J lost 1 base, and 4 bases stayed unmatched. The CDR3 DNA reads as TGTGCCAGCAGCTTACTCGCGGGGGGTTCTGGGGCCAACGTCCTGACTTTC. Translated, it gives CASSLLAGGSGANVLTF.

The chain recombines TRBV30 with TRBJ2-2; D gene unclear. CDR1 is GTSNPN and CDR2 is SVGIG in the germline V gene (reference sequence). Between the trimmed V and J ends, which lost 0 bases and 5 bases, there was a span of 4 bases. The CDR3 is 12 residues long. The CDR3 reads CAWSVTTGELFF. The CDR3 coding sequence is TGTGCCTGGAGTGTGACTACCGGGGAGCTGTTTTTT.

Ten or more counts support this clonotype. The chain uses TRBV6-2 or TRBV6-3 and TRBJ1-5, with D unclear. The CDR3 extends over 13 amino acids. The V end was cut by 0 bases, the J end by 3 bases, with 3 bases between. CDR1 and CDR2 from the germline V gene are MNHEY and SVGEGT. Here the CDR3 reads CASSYSNNQPQHF. The CDR3 DNA reads TGTGCCAGCAGTTACTCTAACAATCAGCCCCAGCATTTT.

This clonotype was counted many times. The gene calls are TRBV28 and TRBJ1-1; weak D call: TRBD1 (6 bases). V lost 5 bases and J 4 bases, leaving 14 bases between the germline ends. The germline CDR1 and CDR2 sequences are MDHEN and SYDVKM. There are 14 residues in the CDR3. The CDR3 spells CASSLEGGGTEAFF. As DNA, the CDR3 is TGTGCCAGCAGTCTGGAGGGGGGCGGCACTGAAGCTTTCTTT.

J is TRBJ2-7 and V is TRBV5-1; D is possibly TRBD2 (6 bases). Germline V gene sequence: CDR1 SGHRS, CDR2 YFSETQ. The germline V and J ends were trimmed by 5 bases and 1 base, with 13 bases remaining between them. There are 14 residues in the CDR3. CDR3 nucleotide sequence: TGCGCCAGCAGTTCGGAGGGGTTTTCCTACGAGCAGTACTTC. It encodes CASSSEGFSYEQYF.

This clonotype showed up many times. This chain uses TRBV28 with TRBJ1-5; no firm D call. V lost 1 base and J 2 bases, leaving 9 bases between the germline ends. The CDR3 loop spans 15 amino acids. The germline V gene encodes CDR1 MDHEN and CDR2 SYDVKM. The CDR3 protein is CASSLSGRGNQPQHF. The CDR3 DNA is TGTGCCAGCAGTTTATCCGGTCGTGGCAATCAGCCCCAGCATTTT. Variable domain in full (rest from reference TRBV28 and TRBJ1-5): DVKVTQSSRYLVKRTGEKVFLECVQDMDHENMFWYRQDPGLGLRLIYFSYDVKMKEKGDIPEGYSVSREKKERFSLILESASTNQTSMYLCASSLSGRGNQPQHFGDGTRLSIL.

This clonotype showed up many times. The rearrangement uses TRBV6-5 and TRBJ1-1, with a possible D match to TRBD1 (5 bases). CDR3 length: 15 amino acids. Germline CDR1 and CDR2: MNHEY and SVGAGI. The V end lost 0 bases, the J end lost 5 bases, and 13 bases lay between the germline ends. The CDR3 region has the DNA TGTGCCAGCAGTTACTCCAGGGAGGGTCGGACTGAAGCTTTCTTT. Protein product: CASSYSREGRTEAFF.

The chain is built from TRBV28 and TRBJ2-2; D may be TRBD2 (5 bases). V was clipped by 2 bases and J by 5 bases, with 12 bases between them. The V gene's germline CDR1 is MDHEN and CDR2 SYDVKM. CDR3 length: 15 residues. CDR3 loop: CASSLAGDRTGELFF. The CDR3 DNA sequence: TGTGCCAGCAGTTTAGCCGGGGATAGAACCGGGGAGCTGTTTTTT.